This T cell receptor beta chain was found in a study of T cell repertoires in cytomegalovirus infection. Across the whole study: Through public TCR beta signatures, both CMV infection and matching HLA type were indicated.

This clonotype was seen ten or more times. MiXCR, run by TCRdb on the reads, gives a single entry per CDR3 protein. This table holds 200,000 to 250,000 distinct CDR3 sequences, around 12% found once. The CDR3 consists of 16 residues. Germline CDR1 and CDR2: SEHNR and FQNEAQ (reference sequence). V lost 4 bases and J 3 bases, leaving 13 bases between the germline ends. The receptor comes from a human donor in good health (CMV status not recorded). Some clones in this sample may be carry-over from other donors' samples. V is TRBV7-9 and J is TRBJ2-6, with D tentatively TRBD1 (6 bases). What was sequenced was PBMCs. Written as DNA, the CDR3 is TGTGCCAGCAGCTCCTTCAGGGGACGTGGGGCCAACGTCCTGACTTTC. Encoded protein: CASSSFRGRGANVLTF.